The rows below give T cell receptor beta chains drawn from one sample of a study of identical twins. TCRdb redid the calling of the 5' RACE reads with MiXCR, one entry per CDR3 protein. This sample carries around 280,000 distinct CDR3 sequences, roughly 8.6% of them seen once, and the ten largest clones take less than 2.5%. The sample was also reused in another study, on yellow fever vaccine responses in identical twins.

The sample was memory (CD45RO+) T cells sorted from blood. The receptors were gathered from a woman younger than 35 in good health. CDR3s include the opening cysteine and the closing phenylalanine or tryptophan. D genes are given only for firm matches. Rows give clone size only sometimes, using once, few, many, or a class for an expanded clone.

len,v_gene,d_gene,abundance,j_gene,CDR3aa,CDR3nt
14,TRBV28,-,many,TRBJ1-5,CAVTGNLLGKPQHF,TGTGCCGTAACCGGGAACCTCCTAGGGAAGCCCCAGCATTTT
15,TRBV20-1,TRBD2,-,TRBJ2-1,CSARDLAGDTNEQFF,TGCAGTGCTAGAGACCTAGCGGGAGATACTAATGAGCAGTTCTTC
16,TRBV5-1,-,-,TRBJ1-1,CASSLWPGHRNTEAFF,TGCGCCAGCAGCTTGTGGCCGGGACACAGGAACACTGAAGCTTTCTTT
16,TRBV12-3/TRBV12-4,TRBD2,few,TRBJ2-2,CASSLWRGTNTGELFF,TGTGCCAGCAGTTTATGGCGGGGGACGAACACCGGGGAGCTGTTTTTT
15,TRBV28,TRBD2,-,TRBJ2-5,CASSLASGVEETQYF,TGTGCCAGCAGTTTGGCTAGCGGGGTCGAAGAGACCCAGTACTTC
16,TRBV7-9,TRBD2,many,TRBJ2-3,CASSLGAGARTDTQYF,TGTGCCAGCAGCTTAGGAGCGGGGGCCCGCACAGATACGCAGTATTTT
14,TRBV12-3/TRBV12-4,TRBD2,many,TRBJ2-5,CASSRSGGGETQYF,TGTGCCAGCAGTCGTAGCGGCGGGGGGGAGACCCAGTACTTC
12,TRBV7-8,TRBD1,-,TRBJ1-2,CASSRDRVGYTF,TGTGCCAGCAGCAGAGACAGGGTTGGCTACACCTTC
18,TRBV11-1,TRBD2,few,TRBJ2-1,CASSVSQGAGGSYNEQFF,TGTGCCAGCAGCGTCTCCCAGGGAGCGGGAGGTTCCTACAATGAGCAGTTCTTC
15,TRBV10-3,TRBD1,many,TRBJ2-3,CAISARDRGTDTQYF,TGTGCCATCTCAGCCCGGGACAGGGGCACAGATACGCAGTATTTT
17,TRBV29-1,-,few,TRBJ2-3,CSVAVSGHKTSTDTQYF,TGCAGCGTTGCGGTTTCGGGACACAAGACTAGCACAGATACGCAGTATTTT
15,TRBV24-1,-,few,TRBJ2-5,CATSESGSGRETQYF,TGTGCCACCAGTGAGTCCGGGTCTGGACGCGAGACCCAGTACTTC
14,TRBV19,-,-,TRBJ2-2,CATKKDSNTGELFF,TGTGCCACAAAGAAGGACAGCAACACCGGGGAGCTGTTTTTT
15,TRBV15,-,many,TRBJ2-5,CATSRGPGPQETQYF,TGTGCCACCAGCAGAGGCCCGGGTCCGCAAGAGACCCAGTACTTC
11,TRBV20-1,TRBD1,-,TRBJ2-7,CSAPTGGGQYF,TGCAGTGCCCCGACAGGGGGCGGGCAGTACTTC
13,TRBV2,TRBD2,many,TRBJ2-3,CASSELAADTQYF,TGTGCCAGCAGTGAACTAGCGGCAGATACGCAGTATTTT
14,TRBV12-3/TRBV12-4,-,-,TRBJ2-3,CASRHTGMADTQYF,TGTGCCAGCAGGCATACAGGGATGGCAGATACGCAGTATTTT
16,TRBV3-1,TRBD2,many,TRBJ2-1,CASSQVSSVAGIEQFF,TGTGCCAGCAGCCAAGTCAGTTCGGTAGCGGGAATAGAGCAGTTCTTC
13,TRBV12-3/TRBV12-4,-,-,TRBJ2-7,CASRVGSGGEQYF,TGTGCCAGCAGGGTGGGATCTGGTGGCGAGCAGTACTTC
12,TRBV28,TRBD1,few,TRBJ2-7,CATTGEVYEQYF,TGTGCAACGACAGGGGAAGTCTACGAGCAGTACTTC
17,TRBV24-1,-,few,TRBJ2-2,CATSDLQGRGITGELFF,TGTGCCACCAGTGATTTGCAAGGTCGGGGAATAACCGGGGAGCTGTTTTTT
15,TRBV20-1,-,many,TRBJ2-1,CSASLGFEDHNEQFF,TGCAGTGCTAGTTTGGGTTTTGAGGATCACAATGAGCAGTTCTTC
15,TRBV25-1,-,-,TRBJ1-4,CASSPSRGNREKLFF,TGTGCCAGCAGCCCCTCGCGGGGGAATCGGGAAAAACTGTTTTTT
13,TRBV6-1,-,few,TRBJ1-5,CASSETGHQPQHF,TGTGCCAGCAGTGAAACAGGGCATCAGCCCCAGCATTTT
13,TRBV20-1,TRBD2,few,TRBJ2-1,CSASGRGMDEQFF,TGCAGTGCTAGCGGGAGGGGTATGGATGAGCAGTTCTTC
22,TRBV10-3,TRBD1,many,TRBJ2-1,CAISESIGGTGQSLFLYNEQFF,TGTGCCATCAGTGAGTCGATAGGAGGGACAGGCCAATCATTGTTCCTATACAATGAGCAGTTCTTC
13,TRBV12-3/TRBV12-4,-,many,TRBJ1-5,CASSWRSNQPQHF,TGTGCCAGCAGTTGGAGGAGCAATCAGCCCCAGCATTTT
17,TRBV28,TRBD1,many,TRBJ1-5,CASSPTFLRQGVQPQHF,TGTGCCAGCAGTCCTACCTTCCTACGACAGGGGGTTCAGCCCCAGCATTTT
11,TRBV6-6,-,-,TRBJ1-6,CASRSNSPLHF,TGTGCCAGCAGATCTAATTCACCCCTCCACTTT